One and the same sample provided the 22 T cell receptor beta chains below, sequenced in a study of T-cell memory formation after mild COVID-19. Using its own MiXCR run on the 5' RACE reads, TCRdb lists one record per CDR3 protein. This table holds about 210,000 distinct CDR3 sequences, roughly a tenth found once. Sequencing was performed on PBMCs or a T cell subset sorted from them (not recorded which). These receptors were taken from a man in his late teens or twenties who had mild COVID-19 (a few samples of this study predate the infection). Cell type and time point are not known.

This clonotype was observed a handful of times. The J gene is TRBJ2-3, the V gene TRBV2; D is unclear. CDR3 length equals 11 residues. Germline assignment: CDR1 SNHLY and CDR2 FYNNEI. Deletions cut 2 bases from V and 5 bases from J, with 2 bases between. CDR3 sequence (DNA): TGTGCCAGCAGTGAATTAGATACGCAGTATTTT. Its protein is CASSELDTQYF.

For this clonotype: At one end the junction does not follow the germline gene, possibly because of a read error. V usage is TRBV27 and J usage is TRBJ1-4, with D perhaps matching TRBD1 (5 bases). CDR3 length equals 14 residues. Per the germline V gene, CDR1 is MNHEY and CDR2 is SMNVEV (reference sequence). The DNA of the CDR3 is TGTGCCAGCAGCGACAGTAAGACTAATGAGAAACTGTTTTTT. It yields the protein CASSDSKTNEKLFF.

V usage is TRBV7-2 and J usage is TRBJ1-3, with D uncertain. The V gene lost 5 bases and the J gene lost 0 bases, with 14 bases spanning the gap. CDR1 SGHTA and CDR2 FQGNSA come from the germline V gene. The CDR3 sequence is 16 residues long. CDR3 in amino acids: CASSLGGIYSGNTIYF. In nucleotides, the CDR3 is TGTGCCAGCAGCCTGGGAGGAATATACTCTGGAAACACCATATATTTT.

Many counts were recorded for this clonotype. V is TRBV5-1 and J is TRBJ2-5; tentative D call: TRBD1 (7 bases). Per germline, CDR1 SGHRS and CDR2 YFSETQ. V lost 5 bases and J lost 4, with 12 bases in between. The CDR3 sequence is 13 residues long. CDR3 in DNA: TGCGCCAGCAGTGGGACAGCGGGAGAGACCCAGTACTTC. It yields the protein CASSGTAGETQYF.

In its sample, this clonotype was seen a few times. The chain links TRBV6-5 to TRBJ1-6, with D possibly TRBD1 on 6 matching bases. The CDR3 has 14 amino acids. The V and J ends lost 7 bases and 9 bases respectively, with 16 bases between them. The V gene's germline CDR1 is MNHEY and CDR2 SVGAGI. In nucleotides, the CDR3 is TGTGCCAGCACGGTCGACAGGCTGGCTTCACCCCTCCACTTT. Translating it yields CASTVDRLASPLHF.

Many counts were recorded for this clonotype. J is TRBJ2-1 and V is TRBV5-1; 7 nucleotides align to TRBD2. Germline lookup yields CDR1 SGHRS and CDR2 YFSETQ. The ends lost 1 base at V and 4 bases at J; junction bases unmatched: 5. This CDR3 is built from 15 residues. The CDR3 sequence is CASSLTSGTYNEQFF. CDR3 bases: TGCGCCAGCAGCTTGACCAGCGGGACGTACAATGAGCAGTTCTTC. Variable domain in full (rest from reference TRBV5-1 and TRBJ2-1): KAGVTQTPRYLIKTRGQQVTLSCSPISGHRSVSWYQQTPGQGLQFLFEYFSETQRNKGNFPGRFSGRQFSNSRSEMNVSTLELGDSALYLCASSLTSGTYNEQFFGPGTRLTVL.

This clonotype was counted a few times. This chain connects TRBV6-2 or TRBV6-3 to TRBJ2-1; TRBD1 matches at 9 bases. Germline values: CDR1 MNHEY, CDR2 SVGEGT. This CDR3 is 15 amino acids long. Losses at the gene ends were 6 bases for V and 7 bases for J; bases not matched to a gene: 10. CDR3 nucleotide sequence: TGTGCCAGCAGGGGGGGACAGGGTCCGCGAAATGAGCAGTTCTTC. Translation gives CASRGGQGPRNEQFF.

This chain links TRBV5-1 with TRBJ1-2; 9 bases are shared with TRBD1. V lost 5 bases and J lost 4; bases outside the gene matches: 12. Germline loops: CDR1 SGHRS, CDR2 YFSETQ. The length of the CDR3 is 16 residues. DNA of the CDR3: TGCGCCAGCAGACCTTCCTACAGGGGGCGTAGCTATGGCTACACCTTC. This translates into CASRPSYRGRSYGYTF. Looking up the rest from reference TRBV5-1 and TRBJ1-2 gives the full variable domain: KAGVTQTPRYLIKTRGQQVTLSCSPISGHRSVSWYQQTPGQGLQFLFEYFSETQRNKGNFPGRFSGRQFSNSRSEMNVSTLELGDSALYLCASRPSYRGRSYGYTFGSGTRLTVV.

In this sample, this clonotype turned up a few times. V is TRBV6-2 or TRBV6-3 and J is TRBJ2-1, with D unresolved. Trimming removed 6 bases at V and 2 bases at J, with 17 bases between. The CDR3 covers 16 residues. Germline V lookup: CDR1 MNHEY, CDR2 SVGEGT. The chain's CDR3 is CASSPLNRGAYNEQFF. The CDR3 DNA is TGTGCCAGCAGCCCCCTCAACCGCGGCGCCTACAATGAGCAGTTCTTC.

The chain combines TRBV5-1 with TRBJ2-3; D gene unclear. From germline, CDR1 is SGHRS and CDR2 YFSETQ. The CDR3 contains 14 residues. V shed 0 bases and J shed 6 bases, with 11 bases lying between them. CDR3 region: CASSLVPGQDTQYF. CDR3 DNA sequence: TGCGCCAGCAGCTTGGTCCCAGGTCAGGATACGCAGTATTTT.

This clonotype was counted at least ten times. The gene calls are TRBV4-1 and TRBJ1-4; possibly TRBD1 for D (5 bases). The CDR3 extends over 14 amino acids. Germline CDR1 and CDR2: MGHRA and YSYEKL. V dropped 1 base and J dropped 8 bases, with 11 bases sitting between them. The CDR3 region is CASSQVQGEEKLFF. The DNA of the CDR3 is TGCGCCAGCAGCCAAGTTCAAGGGGAGGAAAAACTGTTTTTT.

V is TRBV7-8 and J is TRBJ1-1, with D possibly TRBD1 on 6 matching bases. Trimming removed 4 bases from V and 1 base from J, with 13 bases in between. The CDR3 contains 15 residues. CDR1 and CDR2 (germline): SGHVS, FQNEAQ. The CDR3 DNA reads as TGTGCCAGCAGCTCCCTACAGGGTCCGAACACTGAAGCTTTCTTT. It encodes CASSSLQGPNTEAFF.

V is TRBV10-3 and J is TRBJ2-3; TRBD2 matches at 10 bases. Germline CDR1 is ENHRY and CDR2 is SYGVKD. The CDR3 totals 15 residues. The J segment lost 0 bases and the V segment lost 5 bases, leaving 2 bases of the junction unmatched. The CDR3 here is CAISNSGGSTDTQYF. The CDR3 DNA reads TGTGCCATCAGTAATAGCGGGGGGAGCACAGATACGCAGTATTTT.

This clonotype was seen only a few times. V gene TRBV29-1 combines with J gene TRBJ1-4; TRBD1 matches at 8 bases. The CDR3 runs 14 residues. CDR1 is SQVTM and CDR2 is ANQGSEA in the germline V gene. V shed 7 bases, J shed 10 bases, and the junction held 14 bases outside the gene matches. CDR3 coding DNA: TGCAGCGCTGCACCCTCAGGGGGCGCAGGAAAACTGTTTTTT. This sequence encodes CSAAPSGGAGKLFF. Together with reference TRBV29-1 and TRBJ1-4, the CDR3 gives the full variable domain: SAVISQKPSRDICQRGTSLTIQCQVDSQVTMMFWYRQQPGQSLTLIATANQGSEATYESGFVIDKFPISRPNLTFSTLTVSNMSPEDSSIYLCSAAPSGGAGKLFFGSGTQLSVL.

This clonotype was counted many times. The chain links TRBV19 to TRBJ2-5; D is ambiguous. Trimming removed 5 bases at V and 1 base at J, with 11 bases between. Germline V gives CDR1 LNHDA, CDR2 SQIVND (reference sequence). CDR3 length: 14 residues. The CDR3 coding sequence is TGTGCCAGTAGTTGGCAGGCGTTCCAAGAGACCCAGTACTTC. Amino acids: CASSWQAFQETQYF.

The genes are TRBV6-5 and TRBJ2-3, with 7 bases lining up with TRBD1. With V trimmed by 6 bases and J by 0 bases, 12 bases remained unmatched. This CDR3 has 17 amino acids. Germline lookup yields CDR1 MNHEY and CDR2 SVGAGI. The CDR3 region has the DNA TGTGCCAGCAGAAAACACACGACAGGGTATAGCACAGATACGCAGTATTTT. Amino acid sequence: CASRKHTTGYSTDTQYF.

The CDR3 loop is CASSPTSGGGTDTQYF. The DNA of the CDR3 is TGTGCCAGCAGCCCCACAAGCGGGGGGGGCACAGATACGCAGTATTTT. The chain employs TRBV28 and TRBJ2-3, with 10 bases lining up with TRBD2. The V gene's germline CDR1 is MDHEN and CDR2 SYDVKM. This CDR3 is 16 amino acids long. V lost 6 bases and J lost 1; bases outside the gene matches: 7.

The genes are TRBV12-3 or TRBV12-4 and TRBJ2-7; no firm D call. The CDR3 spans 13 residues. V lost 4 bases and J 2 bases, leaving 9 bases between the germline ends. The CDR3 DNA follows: TGTGCCAGCAGTTCGGCAGGTACCTACGAGCAGTACGTC. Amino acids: CASSSAGTYEQYV.

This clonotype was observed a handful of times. The CDR3 is CASIQGPLAGELFF. The CDR3 nucleotides read TGTGCCAGTATTCAGGGGCCCCTGGCCGGGGAGCTGTTTTTT. This rearrangement joins TRBV19 to TRBJ2-2; tentatively, D is TRBD1 (6 bases). V was shortened by 7 bases and J by 6 bases, with 15 bases between the two germline ends. The CDR3 extends over 14 amino acids. Germline lookup yields CDR1 LNHDA and CDR2 SQIVND (reference sequence). Using reference TRBV19 and TRBJ2-2 for the parts outside the CDR3, the full variable domain is DGGITQSPKYLFRKEGQNVTLSCEQNLNHDAMYWYRQDPGQGLRLIYYSQIVNDFQKGDIAEGYSVSREKKESFPLTVTSAQKNPTAFYLCASIQGPLAGELFFGEGSRLTVL.

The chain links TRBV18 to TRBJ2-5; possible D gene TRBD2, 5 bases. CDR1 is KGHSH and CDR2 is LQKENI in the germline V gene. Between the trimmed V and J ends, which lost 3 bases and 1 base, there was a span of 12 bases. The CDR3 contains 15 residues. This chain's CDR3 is CASSPQGRGQETQYF. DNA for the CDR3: TGTGCCAGCTCACCTCAAGGACGGGGCCAAGAGACCCAGTACTTC.

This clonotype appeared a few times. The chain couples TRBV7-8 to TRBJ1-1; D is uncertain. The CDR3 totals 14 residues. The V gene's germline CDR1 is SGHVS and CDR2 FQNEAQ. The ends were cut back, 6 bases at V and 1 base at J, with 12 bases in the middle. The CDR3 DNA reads TGTGCCAGCAGTTACTTTGATCGGAACACTGAAGCTTTCTTT. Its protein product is CASSYFDRNTEAFF.

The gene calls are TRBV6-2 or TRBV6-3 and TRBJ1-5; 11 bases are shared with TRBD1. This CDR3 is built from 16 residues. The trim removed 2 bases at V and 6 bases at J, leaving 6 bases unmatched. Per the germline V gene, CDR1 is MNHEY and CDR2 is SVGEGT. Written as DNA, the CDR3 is TGTGCCAGCAGTTACCACCGGACAGGGGGCGGTCAGCCCCAGCATTTT. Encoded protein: CASSYHRTGGGQPQHF.